This T cell receptor (beta chain) was found in a study of Graves' ophthalmopathy and Graves' hyperthyroidism. Study at large: The collection of peripheral blood took place at initial diagnosis, before any treatment.

CDR3 length: 11 amino acids. Per germline, CDR1 SGHTA and CDR2 FQGNSA. Trimming removed 5 bases at V and 5 bases at J, with 6 bases between. The study amplified TCR beta CDR3 regions using RNA transcripts. An opening RT-PCR round employed HTBI primers and preceded a second-round multiplex PCR. TCRdb reanalysed the multiplex PCR reads using MiXCR and keeps one entry per CDR3 protein. The table has 500,000 to 800,000 distinct CDR3 sequences, over 40% seen once; the top ten hold 3.3%. This clonotype was counted ten times or more. Excluded were patients with other autoimmune diseases, uncontrolled infections, pregnancy or lactation.

This sequence was found in an adult man with Graves' ophthalmopathy. The source material was peripheral blood. The V call is TRBV7-2, the J call TRBJ1-1; unclear D gene. CDR3 nucleotide sequence: TGTGCCAGCAGCCCCCTTACTGAAGCTTTCTTT. It specifies CASSPLTEAFF.